The 22 T cell receptor beta chains listed next were all sequenced from one sample in a study of response to subunit inactivated influenza vaccine. TCRdb called the RT-PCR reads again in MiXCR, with one record for every CDR3 protein. The sample shows 650,000 to 800,000 distinct CDR3 sequences, approximately 17% of them seen only once. Specimen: PBMCs from blood, collected 4 to 6 days after vaccination. The receptors here all came from a man aged 50-59 years who received an inactivated influenza vaccine.

This clonotype was observed a few times. This chain's CDR3 is CSVATDTQYF. CDR3 bases: TGCAGCGTTGCGACAGATACGCAGTATTTT. V is TRBV29-1 and J is TRBJ2-3, with D unclear. The V and J ends lost 4 bases and 3 bases respectively, with 2 bases between them. Germline lookup yields CDR1 SQVTM and CDR2 ANQGSEA. The CDR3 spans 10 residues.

The rearrangement links TRBV20-1 to TRBJ2-7, with 15 bases aligning to TRBD2. J gave up 1 base and V 3 bases, and 1 base lay outside the gene matches. The CDR3 sequence is 15 residues long. CDR1 and CDR2 from the germline V gene are DFQATT and SNEGSKA (reference sequence). The CDR3 is CSARGLAGGSYEQYF. Here the CDR3 DNA reads TGCAGTGCTAGGGGACTAGCGGGGGGATCCTACGAGCAGTACTTC.

The J gene is TRBJ2-7, the V gene TRBV28, with a tentative D call TRBD2 (5 bases). The ends were cut back, 3 bases at V and 5 bases at J, with 8 bases in the middle. Germline V gives CDR1 MDHEN, CDR2 SYDVKM. The CDR3 totals 12 residues. The CDR3 protein is CASSLSGHEQYF. In DNA, the CDR3 is TGTGCCAGCAGTTTGAGCGGCCACGAGCAGTACTTC. Based on the CDR3 plus reference TRBV28 and TRBJ2-7, the full variable domain is DVKVTQSSRYLVKRTGEKVFLECVQDMDHENMFWYRQDPGLGLRLIYFSYDVKMKEKGDIPEGYSVSREKKERFSLILESASTNQTSMYLCASSLSGHEQYFGPGTRLTVT.

This clonotype was found a few times. The V and J genes are TRBV7-6 and TRBJ1-5; the D is unclear. This CDR3 comprises 13 residues. Germline V gene sequence: CDR1 SGHVS, CDR2 FNYEAQ. The V and J ends lost 2 bases and 5 bases respectively, with 7 bases between them. The CDR3 is CASSLTSDQPQHF. The CDR3 DNA sequence: TGTGCCAGCAGCTTAACGTCAGATCAGCCCCAGCATTTT.

The V and J genes are TRBV11-1 and TRBJ1-6, with TRBD1 matching 10 bases. The V segment lost 5 bases and the J segment 6 bases; nucleotides outside the gene matches: 16. The CDR3 is made up of 19 amino acids. Germline CDR1 is SGHAT and CDR2 is FQDESV (reference sequence). The CDR3 loop reads CASSQLPGQGSGSNSPLHF. CDR3 in DNA: TGTGCCAGCAGCCAACTCCCGGGACAGGGGTCAGGAAGTAATTCACCCCTCCACTTT.

In its sample, this clonotype was seen many times. The junction does not match germline at one end; this may be a read error. V gene TRBV12-3 or TRBV12-4 combines with J gene TRBJ2-7; no definite D call. The CDR3 extends over 13 amino acids. The CDR3 loop reads CASSLSRGYEQYF. For the CDR3, the DNA is TGCGCCAGCAGCTTGTCCAGAGGCTACGAGCAGTACTTC.

Details on this clonotype: At one of its ends the junction is not consistent with the germline gene, which may arise from a read error. The chain has TRBV12-3 or TRBV12-4 and TRBJ2-3, with 8 bases matching TRBD1. The CDR3 is made up of 13 amino acids. In DNA form, the CDR3 reads TGTGCCAGCAGTTTTATAGGACAGGGCCCCCAACATTTT. Residues: CASSFIGQGPQHF.

In its sample, this clonotype was seen a few times. The V call is TRBV6-5, the J call TRBJ2-1; 8 bases align to TRBD1. The CDR3 runs to 15 residues. Per germline, CDR1 MNHEY and CDR2 SVGAGI. V trimming: 1 base; J trimming: 3 bases; junction bases outside the gene matches: 2. Written as DNA, the CDR3 is TGTGCCAGCAGTTACTTGGACAGGGTCTACAATGAGCAGTTCTTC. This gives the protein CASSYLDRVYNEQFF.

The gene calls are TRBV13 and TRBJ2-3; no definite D call. Germline CDR1 and CDR2: PRHDT and FYEKMQ (reference sequence). Deletions cut 4 bases from V and 1 base from J, with 15 bases between. CDR3 length equals 16 residues. Written as DNA, the CDR3 is TGTGCCAGCAGCTGCCAACCTCCGATCTGCACAGATACGCAGTATTTT. Protein: CASSCQPPICTDTQYF.

This clonotype was recorded a few times. Here the CDR3 reads CSASTSGGNQETQYF. CDR3 coding DNA: TGCAGTGCTAGCACTAGCGGGGGGAACCAAGAGACCCAGTACTTC. The chain recombines TRBV20-1 with TRBJ2-5, with TRBD2 identical over 12 bases. The germline V gene encodes CDR1 DFQATT and CDR2 SNEGSKA (reference sequence). Trimming cost V 3 bases and J 0 bases; bases outside gene matches: 2. The CDR3 spans 15 residues.

The genes are TRBV20-1 and TRBJ2-7, with TRBD2 as a possible D gene (6 bases). The CDR3 covers 16 residues. Trimming removed 0 bases at V and 7 bases at J, with 22 bases between. CDR1 and CDR2 from the germline V gene are DFQATT and SNEGSKA (reference sequence). CDR3: CSARDPGTLSSGEQYF. CDR3 coding DNA: TGCAGTGCTAGAGATCCCGGGACTCTATCCTCAGGGGAGCAGTACTTC.

The chain carries TRBV10-3 and TRBJ1-4; unclear D gene. Looked up from germline, CDR1 is ENHRY and CDR2 is SYGVKD. V shed 4 bases and J shed 8 bases, with 8 bases lying between them. The CDR3 extends over 12 amino acids. CDR3 in DNA: TGTGCCATCAGTGCTGGAAGAGAAAAACTGTTTTTT. Translated, it gives CAISAGREKLFF.

The V call is TRBV10-3, the J call TRBJ1-5; D is possibly TRBD1 (6 bases). CDR3 length equals 17 residues. The germline V gene encodes CDR1 ENHRY and CDR2 SYGVKD. Trimming stripped 0 bases from V and 4 bases from J, with 16 bases between. CDR3 sequence reads: CAISESRDTGSNQPQHF. CDR3 bases: TGTGCCATCAGTGAGTCGAGGGATACAGGGTCTAATCAGCCCCAGCATTTT.

This clonotype has a handful of counts. This chain joins TRBV28 and TRBJ2-1, with 8 positions matching TRBD2. The CDR3 consists of 15 residues. The germline V gene has CDR1 MDHEN and CDR2 SYDVKM. V lost 6 bases, J lost 3 bases, and 7 bases stayed unmatched. CDR3 nucleotides: TGTGCCAGCAGCTCCGGGGGGGCGGACTACAATGAGCAGTTCTTC. It is translated as CASSSGGADYNEQFF.

V is TRBV5-1 and J is TRBJ1-3; tentative D call: TRBD1 (6 bases). The germline V and J ends were trimmed by 3 bases and 1 base, with 11 bases remaining between them. The CDR3 covers 15 residues. CDR1 and CDR2 from the germline V gene are SGHRS and YFSETQ. In DNA form, the CDR3 reads TGCGCCAGCAGCTCGGGACAATTTTCTGGAAACACCATATATTTT. Translated: CASSSGQFSGNTIYF. The whole variable domain, filled in from reference TRBV5-1 and TRBJ1-3, reads KAGVTQTPRYLIKTRGQQVTLSCSPISGHRSVSWYQQTPGQGLQFLFEYFSETQRNKGNFPGRFSGRQFSNSRSEMNVSTLELGDSALYLCASSSGQFSGNTIYFGEGSWLTVV.

J is TRBJ1-5 and V is TRBV20-1; D remains unclear. The CDR3 consists of 14 residues. The germline V gene encodes CDR1 DFQATT and CDR2 SNEGSKA (reference sequence). Trimming stripped 6 bases from V and 0 bases from J, with 12 bases between. The DNA for the CDR3 is TGCAGTGCCACGGGGTCCCATAGCAATCAGCCCCAGCATTTT. It specifies CSATGSHSNQPQHF.

V gene TRBV12-3 or TRBV12-4 combines with J gene TRBJ2-5; D remains ambiguous. Trimming took off 3 bases at V and 2 bases at J, with 7 bases between the two ends. This CDR3 spans 13 amino acids. In DNA form, the CDR3 reads TGTGCCAGCAGTTTTCGCTCTCAAGAGACCCAGTACTTC. Translation: CASSFRSQETQYF.

DNA of the CDR3: TGTGCCAGCAGCACGAGAGGCCACAGGGGGGGGAACAATGAGCAGTTCTTC. It codes for CASSTRGHRGGNNEQFF. The chain recombines TRBV7-2 with TRBJ2-1, with a tentative D call TRBD1 (8 bases). The CDR3 has 17 residues. Germline V gene data show CDR1 as SGHTA and CDR2 as FQGNSA. Between the trimmed V and J ends, which lost 5 bases and 5 bases, there was a span of 22 bases.

This clonotype was observed a few times. CDR3 nucleotides: TGCAGCGGGGAACAGGGACCACAAGAGACCCAGTACTTC. This sequence encodes CSGEQGPQETQYF. The chain joins TRBV29-1 to TRBJ2-5; a weak D match, TRBD1 (6 bases). V was trimmed by 7 bases and J by 2 bases, leaving 14 bases between them. The CDR3 length is 13 residues. Germline CDR1 and CDR2: SQVTM and ANQGSEA.

The rearrangement links TRBV7-2 to TRBJ2-2; 7 bases line up with TRBD2. The CDR3 runs 16 residues. J was trimmed by 5 bases and V by 6 bases; bases with no gene match: 12. Germline loops: CDR1 SGHTA, CDR2 FQGNSA. CDR3 in amino acids: CASSQGAGEQTGELFF. CDR3 coding DNA: TGTGCCAGCAGTCAAGGGGCGGGAGAACAAACCGGGGAGCTGTTTTTT. The whole variable domain, filled in from reference TRBV7-2 and TRBJ2-2, reads GAGVSQSPSNKVTEKGKDVELRCDPISGHTALYWYRQSLGQGLEFLIYFQGNSAPDKSGLPSDRFSAERTGGSVSTLTIQRTQQEDSAVYLCASSQGAGEQTGELFFGEGSRLTVL.

The chain has TRBV5-1 and TRBJ2-2; D could derive from TRBD1 or TRBD2 (5 bases each). CDR1 is SGHRS and CDR2 is YFSETQ in the germline V gene. The CDR3 runs 18 residues. The V end was cut by 1 base, the J end by 4 bases, with 20 bases between. The CDR3 reads CASSLLLYGTLGTGELFF. As DNA, the CDR3 is TGCGCCAGCAGCTTGTTATTGTACGGGACGCTGGGCACCGGGGAGCTGTTTTTT.

This clonotype was seen more than once but under ten times. V and J are TRBV7-8 and TRBJ2-7; the D gene is possibly TRBD1 (8 bases). Trimming shortened V by 2 bases and J by 2 bases, and 16 bases separated the two germline ends. The V gene's germline CDR1 is SGHVS and CDR2 FQNEAQ. The CDR3 sequence is 16 residues long. The CDR3 region is CASSLRSGTGAYEQYF. In DNA form, the CDR3 reads TGTGCCAGCAGCTTACGCAGCGGGACAGGAGCCTACGAGCAGTACTTC.